This TCR beta chain was documented in a study of T cells in Graves' hyperthyroidism and ophthalmopathy. Study information: Upon initial diagnosis and before any treatment, peripheral blood was collected.

With 5 bases clipped from V and 3 bases from J, the junction kept 4 bases outside the gene matches. The CDR3 spans 14 residues. Germline CDR1 reads PRHDT; CDR2 reads FYEKMQ (reference sequence). RNA transcripts gave rise to amplified TCR beta CDR3 regions. TCR CDR3 regions were first amplified by RT-PCR with HTBI primers. TCRdb passed the multiplex PCR reads through MiXCR, listing each CDR3 protein once. The repertoire holds around 350,000 distinct CDR3 sequences, with about 18% as singletons. This clonotype was recorded many times. This rearrangement joins TRBV13 to TRBJ2-5; 9 bases map to TRBD2. What was sequenced was blood. This TCR came from a young woman with Graves' hyperthyroidism. CDR3 in amino acids: CASSTRLAEETQYF. CDR3 DNA: TGTGCCAGCAGCACCCGACTAGCGGAAGAGACCCAGTACTTC.